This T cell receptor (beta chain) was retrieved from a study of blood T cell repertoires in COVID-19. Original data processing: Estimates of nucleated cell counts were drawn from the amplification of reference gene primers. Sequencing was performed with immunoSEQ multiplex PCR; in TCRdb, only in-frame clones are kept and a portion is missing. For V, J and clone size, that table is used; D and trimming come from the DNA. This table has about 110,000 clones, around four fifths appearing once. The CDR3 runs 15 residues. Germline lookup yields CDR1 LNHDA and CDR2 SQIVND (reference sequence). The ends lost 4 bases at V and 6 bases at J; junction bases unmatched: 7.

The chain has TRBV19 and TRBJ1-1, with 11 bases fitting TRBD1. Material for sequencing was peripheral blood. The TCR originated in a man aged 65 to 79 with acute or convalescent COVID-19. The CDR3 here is CASSTRTGGRAEAFF. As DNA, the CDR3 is TGTGCCAGTAGTACTCGGACAGGGGGCCGCGCTGAAGCTTTCTTT.